What follows describes a single T cell receptor (beta chain). No cognate antigen has been identified for it. No base quality values were provided; no much bigger clone lies one nucleotide off. This sample is drawn from a study of CD8 T cells in seronegative destructive rheumatoid arthritis (TCRdb year 2020). Background on the whole study: Biological drugs were being received by seven of the eight CND-RA patients at the time of sampling. The study compared peripheral CD8+ TCRbeta repertoires from patients with CCP-negative destructive rheumatoid arthritis (CND-RA) against repertoires from newly diagnosed seropositive RA, seronegative RA and healthy controls. The seropositive RA, seronegative RA and healthy control comparison cohorts were taken from a previously published TCRbeta dataset and were not newly sequenced. The investigation overall reported the following: After adjustment for age, less diverse and more clonal CD8+ TCRbeta repertoires appeared to be present in CND-RA patients than in other RA subtypes. Across the 100,000 to 150,000 clonotypes tested, no public clonotype enrichment was retained after Benjamini-Hochberg correction. A distinct set of enriched public clonotypes appeared to be present in CND-RA patients, and the authors interpreted this finding as support for a separate disease subset. More CMV-reactive and fewer influenza A-reactive CD8+ TCRbeta sequences were observed in CND-RA repertoires than in controls and other RA subtypes. The small size of the CND-RA cohort was noted as a limitation of the study. Because diagnostic samples were lacking, the TCR repertoire differences may partly reflect years of poor disease control rather than having been present at onset.

The CND-RA patients tested negative on the clinical CCP2 antibody test, and joint destruction in these patients kept progressing despite active therapy. Every CND-RA patient had failed conventional anti-rheumatic therapy and showed typical joint destruction in the wrists and ankles. Sampling of CND-RA patients was performed not at diagnosis but after long disease histories, which spanned decades in several cases. About 55 millilitres of EDTA-anticoagulated peripheral blood were collected from each patient. Peripheral blood mononuclear cells were isolated by Ficoll-Paque PLUS density gradient separation. CD8+ cells were isolated from fresh or cryopreserved PBMCs by AutoMACS magnetic bead positive selection, with purity checked by flow cytometry. Nucleospin Tissue or Tissue XS kits were used for genomic DNA extraction, and quantification was performed on a Qubit 2.0 fluorometer. TCRbeta sequencing used genomic DNA from CD8+ cells, following the manufacturer's instructions. The immunoSEQ assay was used for TCRbeta sequencing, which was carried out at a genomics technology centre in Finland. The source study handled its data this way. Clonotype tables from the immunoSEQ preprocessing pipeline were converted to VDJtools format, and non-productive clonotypes were removed. Any sample with fewer than 10,000 reads was excluded, the remaining samples were subsampled to 10,000 reads, and most of the eight CND-RA samples made it through. Using the VDJtools CalcDiversityStats function on data subsampled to 10,000 reads, the Shannon-Wiener, Simpson and clonality indices were calculated. To infer antigen specificity, non-singleton TCRbeta clonotypes were hard-matched against VDJdb, with no mismatches permitted. CDR3 sequences that differed by a single amino acid (Hamming distance 1) were grouped into clusters that potentially share antigen targets. Public clonotypes were tested for group enrichment with one-sided Fisher's exact tests after resampling groups to six samples, repeated ten times. TCRdb re-hosts the immuneACCESS table, in-frame sequences only. Its copies lack some clones; in the studies checked, an unresolved V gene accounts for under half of them, and the cause for the rest is not known. That table is the source of V, J and clone size, and D and trimming were worked out from the DNA. The sample table holds 10,000 to 15,000 clones, of which about four fifths were seen once. The leading ten clones occupy 27% of the sample.

Compared with germline, V lacks 1 base and J lacks 4 bases; bases without a gene match: 2. The CDR3 sequence holds 15 residues, the cysteine and phenylalanine included. CDR3 DNA only is kept here, 45 bases in frame from base 1. According to the germline V gene (reference sequence), CDR1 reads LNHNV and CDR2 reads YYDKDF. The TCR sequence derives from a woman aged 30 to 50 with seronegative destructive rheumatoid arthritis. The sequence links TRBV15 to TRBJ1-5, with 9 bases aligning to TRBD1. The sequenced sample consisted of CD8+ T cells from blood. This receptor carries the CDR3 CATSRVGTGNQPQHF. The DNA sequence is given as TGTGCCACCAGCAGAGTGGGGACAGGGAATCAGCCCCAGCATTTT.